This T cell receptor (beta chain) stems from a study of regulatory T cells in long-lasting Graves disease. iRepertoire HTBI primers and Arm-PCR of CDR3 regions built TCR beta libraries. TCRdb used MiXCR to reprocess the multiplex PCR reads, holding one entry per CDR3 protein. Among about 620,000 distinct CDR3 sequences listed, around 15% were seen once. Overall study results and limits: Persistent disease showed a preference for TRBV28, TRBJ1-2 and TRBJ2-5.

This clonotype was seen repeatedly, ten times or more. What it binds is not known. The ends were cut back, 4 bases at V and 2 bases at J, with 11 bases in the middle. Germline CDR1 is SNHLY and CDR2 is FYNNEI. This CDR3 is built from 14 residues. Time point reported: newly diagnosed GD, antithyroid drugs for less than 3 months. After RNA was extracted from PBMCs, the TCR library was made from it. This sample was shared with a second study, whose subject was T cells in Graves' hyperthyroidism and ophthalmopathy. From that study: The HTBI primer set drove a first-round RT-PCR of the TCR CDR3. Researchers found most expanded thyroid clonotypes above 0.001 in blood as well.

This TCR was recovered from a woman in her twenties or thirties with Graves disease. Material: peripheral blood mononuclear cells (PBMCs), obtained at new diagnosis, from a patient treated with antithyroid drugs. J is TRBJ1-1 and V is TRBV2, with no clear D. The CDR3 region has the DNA TGTGCCAGCAGTGGGTTGTTAGCCAACACTGAAGCTTTCTTT. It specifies CASSGLLANTEAFF.